This T cell receptor beta chain was sequenced in a study of early T cells in non-severe SARS-CoV-2 infection. Study background: Unsorted whole-blood RNA was sequenced in bulk, leaving chains unpaired.

The V and J ends lost 1 base and 5 bases, in that order; junction bases with no gene match: 7. This CDR3 has 16 residues. Germline assignment: CDR1 SEHNR and CDR2 FQNEAQ (reference sequence). This clonotype was observed at least ten times. Its antigen is unknown. Unique molecular identifiers were added to individual cDNA molecules. TCRdb fed the 5' RACE reads into MiXCR, producing one record per CDR3 protein. The repertoire holds about 30,000 distinct CDR3 sequences, with about 5% as singletons. Study findings and constraints: VDJdb matching, biased toward anti-spike CD8 responses, missed private and CD4 specificities.

The V call is TRBV7-9, the J call TRBJ2-1, with 8 bases lining up with TRBD2. What was sequenced was whole blood. This clonotype was obtained from an adult who was a healthcare worker with PCR-confirmed SARS-CoV-2 infection or an uninfected control (not recorded which). For the CDR3, the DNA is TGTGCCAGCAGCTTAGGTCCCGCGGGGGGTGACAATGAGCAGTTCTTC. It specifies CASSLGPAGGDNEQFF.